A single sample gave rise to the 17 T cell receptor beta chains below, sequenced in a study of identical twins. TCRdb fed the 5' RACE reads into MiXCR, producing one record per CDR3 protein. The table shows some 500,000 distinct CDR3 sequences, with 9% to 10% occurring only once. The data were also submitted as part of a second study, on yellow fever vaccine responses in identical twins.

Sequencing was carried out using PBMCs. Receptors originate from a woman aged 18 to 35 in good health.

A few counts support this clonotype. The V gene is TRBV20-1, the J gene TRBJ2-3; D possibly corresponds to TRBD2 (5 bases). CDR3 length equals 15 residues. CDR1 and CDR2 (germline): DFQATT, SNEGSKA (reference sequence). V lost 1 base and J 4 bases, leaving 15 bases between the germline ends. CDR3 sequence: CSARGLPVRADTQYF. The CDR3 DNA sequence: TGCAGTGCTAGAGGACTCCCGGTGCGGGCAGATACGCAGTATTTT.

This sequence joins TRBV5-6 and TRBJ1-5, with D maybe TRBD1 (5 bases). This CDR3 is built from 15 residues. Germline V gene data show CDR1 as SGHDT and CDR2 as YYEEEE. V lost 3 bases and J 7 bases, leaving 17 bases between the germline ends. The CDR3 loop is CASSSSWQGGQPQHF. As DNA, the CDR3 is TGTGCCAGCAGCTCCTCGTGGCAGGGAGGACAGCCCCAGCATTTT.

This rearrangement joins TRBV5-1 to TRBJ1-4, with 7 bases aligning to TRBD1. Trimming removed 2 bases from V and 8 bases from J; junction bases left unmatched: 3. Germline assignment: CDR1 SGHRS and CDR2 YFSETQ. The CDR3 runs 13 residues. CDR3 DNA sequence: TGCGCCAGCAGCTTAGACAGGGCGGAAAAACTGTTTTTT. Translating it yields CASSLDRAEKLFF.

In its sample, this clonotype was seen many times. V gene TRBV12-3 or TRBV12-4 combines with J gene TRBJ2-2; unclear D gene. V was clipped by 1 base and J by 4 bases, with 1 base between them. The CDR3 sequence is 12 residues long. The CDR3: CASSLGTGELFF. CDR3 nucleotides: TGTGCCAGCAGTTTAGGCACCGGGGAGCTGTTTTTT.

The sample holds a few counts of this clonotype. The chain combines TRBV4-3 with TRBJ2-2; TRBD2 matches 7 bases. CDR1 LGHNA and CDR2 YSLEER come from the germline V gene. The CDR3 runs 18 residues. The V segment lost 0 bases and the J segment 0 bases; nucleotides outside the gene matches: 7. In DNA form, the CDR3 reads TGCGCCAGCAGCCAAGAACTAGCGATCACTACGAACACCGGGGAGCTGTTTTTT. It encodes CASSQELAITTNTGELFF.

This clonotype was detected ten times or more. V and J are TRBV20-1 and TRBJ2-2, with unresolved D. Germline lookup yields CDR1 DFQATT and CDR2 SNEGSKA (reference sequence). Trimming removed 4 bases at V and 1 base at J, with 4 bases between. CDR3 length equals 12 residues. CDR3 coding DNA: TGCAGTGCTATTAAGAACACCGGGGAGCTGTTTTTT. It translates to CSAIKNTGELFF.

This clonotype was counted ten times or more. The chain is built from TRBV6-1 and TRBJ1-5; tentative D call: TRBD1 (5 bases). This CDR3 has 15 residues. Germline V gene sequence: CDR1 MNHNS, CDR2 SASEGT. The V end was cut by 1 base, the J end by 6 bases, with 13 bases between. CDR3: CASSEGAGRPQPQHF. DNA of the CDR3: TGTGCCAGCAGTGAAGGCGCAGGGAGGCCTCAGCCCCAGCATTTT.

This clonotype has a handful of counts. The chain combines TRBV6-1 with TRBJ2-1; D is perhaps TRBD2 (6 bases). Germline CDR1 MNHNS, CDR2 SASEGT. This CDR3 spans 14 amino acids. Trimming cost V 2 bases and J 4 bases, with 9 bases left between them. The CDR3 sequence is CASSEMGLYNEQFF. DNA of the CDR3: TGTGCCAGCAGTGAAATGGGACTTTACAATGAGCAGTTCTTC.

CDR3 residues: CSVAGTSGLSSYNEQFF. The DNA for the CDR3 is TGCAGCGTTGCCGGGACTAGCGGCTTAAGCTCCTACAATGAGCAGTTCTTC. The genes are TRBV29-1 and TRBJ2-1, with 11 bases fitting TRBD2. The CDR3 contains 17 residues. In germline, CDR1 is SQVTM, CDR2 ANQGSEA. J was trimmed by 0 bases and V by 4 bases; bases with no gene match: 8.

CDR3 amino acids: CASSQGITGELFF. CDR3 sequence (DNA): TGCGCCAGCAGCCAAGGTATTACCGGGGAGCTGTTTTTT. The chain recombines TRBV4-3 with TRBJ2-2; D unresolved. CDR1 LGHNA and CDR2 YSLEER come from the germline V gene. This CDR3 is built from 13 residues. Trimming removed 1 base from V and 5 bases from J, with 5 bases in between.

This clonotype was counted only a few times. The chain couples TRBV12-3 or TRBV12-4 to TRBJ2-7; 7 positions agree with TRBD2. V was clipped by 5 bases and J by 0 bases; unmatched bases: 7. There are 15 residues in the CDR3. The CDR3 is CASSQTGTNSYEQYF. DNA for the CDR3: TGTGCCAGCAGTCAGACCGGGACTAACTCCTACGAGCAGTACTTC.

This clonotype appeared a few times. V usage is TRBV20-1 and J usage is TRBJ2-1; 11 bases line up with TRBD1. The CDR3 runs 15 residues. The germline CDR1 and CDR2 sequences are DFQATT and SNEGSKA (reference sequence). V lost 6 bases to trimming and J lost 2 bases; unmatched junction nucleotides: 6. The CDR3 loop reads CSADWTGGPYNEQFF. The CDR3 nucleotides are TGCAGTGCGGATTGGACAGGGGGCCCCTACAATGAGCAGTTCTTC.

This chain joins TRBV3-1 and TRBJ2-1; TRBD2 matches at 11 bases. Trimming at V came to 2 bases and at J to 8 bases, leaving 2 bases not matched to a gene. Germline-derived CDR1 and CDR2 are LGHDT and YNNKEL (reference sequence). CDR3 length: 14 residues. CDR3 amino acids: CASSQTSGSYEQFF. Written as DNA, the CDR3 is TGTGCCAGCAGCCAAACTAGCGGGAGCTATGAGCAGTTCTTC.

CDR3 sequence: CATPESGTQYF. The CDR3 DNA reads TGTGCCACTCCGGAATCTGGGACCCAGTACTTC. This chain joins TRBV7-2 and TRBJ2-5; D uncertain. The CDR3 sequence is 11 residues long. Germline V gene lookup returns CDR1 SGHTA and CDR2 FQGNSA. Trimming took 10 bases from V and 7 from J, leaving 13 bases between them.

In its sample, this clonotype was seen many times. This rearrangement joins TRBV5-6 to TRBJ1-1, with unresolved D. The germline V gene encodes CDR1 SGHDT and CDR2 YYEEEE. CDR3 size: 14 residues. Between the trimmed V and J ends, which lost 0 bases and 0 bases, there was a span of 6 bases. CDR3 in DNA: TGTGCCAGCAGCTTGGTACAGATGAACACTGAAGCTTTCTTT. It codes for CASSLVQMNTEAFF.

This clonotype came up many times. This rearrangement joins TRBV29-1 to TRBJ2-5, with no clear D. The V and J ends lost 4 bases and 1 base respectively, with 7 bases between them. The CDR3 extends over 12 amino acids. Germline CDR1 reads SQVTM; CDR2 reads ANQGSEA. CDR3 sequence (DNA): TGCAGCGTTGTGGGGATCCAAGAGACCCAGTACTTC. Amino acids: CSVVGIQETQYF. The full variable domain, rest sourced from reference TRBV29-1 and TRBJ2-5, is SAVISQKPSRDICQRGTSLTIQCQVDSQVTMMFWYRQQPGQSLTLIATANQGSEATYESGFVIDKFPISRPNLTFSTLTVSNMSPEDSSIYLCSVVGIQETQYFGPGTRLLVL.

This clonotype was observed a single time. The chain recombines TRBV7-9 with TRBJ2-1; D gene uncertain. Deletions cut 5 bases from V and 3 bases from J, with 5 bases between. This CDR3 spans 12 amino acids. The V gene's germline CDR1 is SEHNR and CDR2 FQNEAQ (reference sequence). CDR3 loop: CASSADYNEQFF. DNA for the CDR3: TGTGCCAGCAGCGCGGACTACAATGAGCAGTTCTTC.